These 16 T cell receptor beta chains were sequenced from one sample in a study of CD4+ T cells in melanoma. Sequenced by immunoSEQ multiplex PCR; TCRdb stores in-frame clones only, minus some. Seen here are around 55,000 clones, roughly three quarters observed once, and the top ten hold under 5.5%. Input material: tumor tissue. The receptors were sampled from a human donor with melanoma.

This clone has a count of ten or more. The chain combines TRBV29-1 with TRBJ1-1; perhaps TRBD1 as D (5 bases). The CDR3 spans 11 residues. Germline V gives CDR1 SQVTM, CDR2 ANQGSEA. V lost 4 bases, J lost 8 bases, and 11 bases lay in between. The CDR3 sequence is CSVAQAREAFF. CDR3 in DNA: TGCAGCGTTGCACAGGCTAGGGAAGCTTTCTTT.

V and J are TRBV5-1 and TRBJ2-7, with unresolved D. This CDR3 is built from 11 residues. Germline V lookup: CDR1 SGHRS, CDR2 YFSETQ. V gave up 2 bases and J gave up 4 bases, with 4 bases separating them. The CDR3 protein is CASSFNYEQYF. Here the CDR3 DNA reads TGCGCCAGCAGCTTCAATTACGAGCAGTACTTC.

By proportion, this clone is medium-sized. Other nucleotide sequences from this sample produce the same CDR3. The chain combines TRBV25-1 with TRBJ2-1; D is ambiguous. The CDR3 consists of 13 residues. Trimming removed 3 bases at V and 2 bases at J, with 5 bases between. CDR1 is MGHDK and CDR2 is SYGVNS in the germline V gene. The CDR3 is CASSEGPYNEQFF. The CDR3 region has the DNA TGTGCCAGCAGTGAGGGCCCCTACAATGAGCAGTTCTTC.

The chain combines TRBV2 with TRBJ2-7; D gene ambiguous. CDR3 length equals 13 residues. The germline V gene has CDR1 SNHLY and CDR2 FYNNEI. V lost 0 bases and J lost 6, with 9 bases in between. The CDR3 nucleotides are TGTGCCAGCAGTGAAGCCCCCATGGGCGAGCAGTACTTC. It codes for CASSEAPMGEQYF.

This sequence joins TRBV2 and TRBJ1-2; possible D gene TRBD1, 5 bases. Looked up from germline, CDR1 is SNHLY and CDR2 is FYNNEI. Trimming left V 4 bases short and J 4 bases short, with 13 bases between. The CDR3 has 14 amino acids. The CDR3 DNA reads TGTGCCAGCAGTGTAACTTCAGGGACCTATGGCTACACCTTC. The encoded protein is CASSVTSGTYGYTF.

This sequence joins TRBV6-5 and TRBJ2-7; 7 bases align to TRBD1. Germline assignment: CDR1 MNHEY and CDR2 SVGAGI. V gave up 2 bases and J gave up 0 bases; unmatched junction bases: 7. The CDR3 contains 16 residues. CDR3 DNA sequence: TGTGCCAGCAGTTACGGGGGACAGCAGAGCTCCTACGAGCAGTACTTC. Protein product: CASSYGGQQSSYEQYF.

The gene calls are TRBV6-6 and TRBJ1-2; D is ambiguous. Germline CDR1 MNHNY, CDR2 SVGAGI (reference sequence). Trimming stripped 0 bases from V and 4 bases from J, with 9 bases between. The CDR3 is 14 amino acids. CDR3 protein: CASSYSGSGYGYTF. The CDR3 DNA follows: TGTGCCAGCAGTTACTCGGGGTCAGGCTATGGCTACACCTTC.

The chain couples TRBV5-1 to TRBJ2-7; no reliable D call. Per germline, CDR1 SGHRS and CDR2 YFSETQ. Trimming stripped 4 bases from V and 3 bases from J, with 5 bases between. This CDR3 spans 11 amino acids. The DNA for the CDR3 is TGCGCCAGCAGCCAGAACTACGAGCAGTACTTC. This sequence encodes CASSQNYEQYF. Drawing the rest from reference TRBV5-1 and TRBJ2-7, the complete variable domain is KAGVTQTPRYLIKTRGQQVTLSCSPISGHRSVSWYQQTPGQGLQFLFEYFSETQRNKGNFPGRFSGRQFSNSRSEMNVSTLELGDSALYLCASSQNYEQYFGPGTRLTVT.

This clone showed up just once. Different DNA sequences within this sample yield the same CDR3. CDR3 coding DNA: TGTGCCAGCAGGGACCGTAACTATGGCTACACCTTC. Translation: CASRDRNYGYTF. The chain employs TRBV6-4 and TRBJ1-2; no clear D gene. The CDR3 is made up of 12 amino acids. The germline V gene has CDR1 MRHNA and CDR2 SNTAGT. Trimming removed 6 bases at V and 1 base at J, with 6 bases between.

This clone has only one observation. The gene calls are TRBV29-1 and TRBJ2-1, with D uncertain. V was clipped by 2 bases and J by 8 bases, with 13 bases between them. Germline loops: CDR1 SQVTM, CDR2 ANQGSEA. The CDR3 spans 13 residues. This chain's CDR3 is CSVEFLRGDEQFF. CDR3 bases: TGCAGCGTTGAATTCTTAAGAGGCGATGAGCAGTTCTTC.

The DNA for the CDR3 is TGCAGCGTTGATACTCCGGAGAACACTGAAGCTTTCTTT. It codes for CSVDTPENTEAFF. V is TRBV29-1 and J is TRBJ1-1, with D unclear. CDR3 length: 13 amino acids. The ends were cut back, 3 bases at V and 1 base at J, with 9 bases in the middle. The germline CDR1 and CDR2 sequences are SQVTM and ANQGSEA.

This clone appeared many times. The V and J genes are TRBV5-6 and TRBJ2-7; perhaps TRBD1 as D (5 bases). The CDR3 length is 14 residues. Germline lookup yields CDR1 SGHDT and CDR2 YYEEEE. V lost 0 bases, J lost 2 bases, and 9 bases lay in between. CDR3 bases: TGTGCCAGCAGCTTGGTAGGGGCGACCTACGAGCAGTACTTC. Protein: CASSLVGATYEQYF.

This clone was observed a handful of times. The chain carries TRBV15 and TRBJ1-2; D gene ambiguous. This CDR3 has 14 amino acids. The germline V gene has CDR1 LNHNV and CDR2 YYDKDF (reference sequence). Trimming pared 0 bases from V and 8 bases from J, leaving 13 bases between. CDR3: CATSRDSATKGYTF. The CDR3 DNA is TGTGCCACCAGCAGAGATTCGGCAACCAAGGGCTACACCTTC.

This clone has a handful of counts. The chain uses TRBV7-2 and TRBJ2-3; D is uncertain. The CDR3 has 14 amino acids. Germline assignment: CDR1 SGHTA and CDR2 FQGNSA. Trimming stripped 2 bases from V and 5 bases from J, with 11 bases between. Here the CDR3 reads CASSLMTDRDTQYF. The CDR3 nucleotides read TGTGCCAGCAGCTTAATGACGGACCGAGATACGCAGTATTTT.

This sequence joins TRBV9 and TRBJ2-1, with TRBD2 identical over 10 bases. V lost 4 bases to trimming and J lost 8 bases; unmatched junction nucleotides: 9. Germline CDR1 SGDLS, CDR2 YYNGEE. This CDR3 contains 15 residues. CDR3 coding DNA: TGTGCCAGCAGCCCCCGGGGTAGCGGGGGGTATGAGCAGTTCTTC. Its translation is CASSPRGSGGYEQFF.

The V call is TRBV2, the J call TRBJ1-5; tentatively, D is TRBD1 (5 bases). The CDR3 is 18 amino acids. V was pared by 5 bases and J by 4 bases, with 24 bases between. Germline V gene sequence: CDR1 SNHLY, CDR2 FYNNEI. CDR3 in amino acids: CASSSEEGSTSWNQPQHF. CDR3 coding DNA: TGTGCCAGCAGTTCGGAAGAGGGGTCGACGTCTTGGAATCAGCCCCAGCATTTT.